This T cell receptor (beta chain) was identified in a study of neurological immune-mediated disorders (dated by TCRdb to the late 2010s). As for the study more broadly: Using UMI-based sequencing, the study compared peripheral blood TCR-beta repertoires from patients with HTLV-I-associated myelopathy (HAM/TSP), patients with multiple sclerosis, and healthy controls. Alongside PBMC samples, the set of around 99 TCR-beta libraries contained longitudinal samples, technical triplicates, and paired CD4+ and CD8+ T-cell subsets that had been sorted. The cohort included about 70 subjects: some 14 with HAM/TSP, about 34 with multiple sclerosis, and around 20 healthy controls. Paper-wide results and their limitations: TCR clonal expansion was highest in HAM/TSP patients and lowest in MS patients, with MS patients falling below even healthy controls. No identical CDR3 amino acid sequences were found to be shared among expanded clones across subjects, suggesting that TCR-beta repertoires were private in all groups.

The healthy controls were volunteers from blood banks in Maryland, USA. Libraries from unsorted PBMCs were made from 2 million PBMCs kept in RNAlater at -80 degrees C until RNA extraction. Peripheral blood was subjected to Ficoll-Hypaque density gradient centrifugation to isolate PBMCs, which were then cryopreserved in liquid nitrogen. From the cysteine through the phenylalanine, the CDR3 covers 15 amino acids. The only DNA kept is the CDR3, 45 bases in frame from the first base. For CDR1 and CDR2, the germline V gene lists SGHAT and FQNNGV. V is clipped by 1 base and J by 4 bases, and the sequence between their germline boundaries is 11 bases long. cDNA was synthesized by template-switch 5'RACE using a primer carrying a 10-nucleotide random unique molecular identifier by which each TCR transcript was tagged. Over 180 million TCR-beta sequences, covering 15-18 subjects, were produced in each sequencing run. The RNeasy kit was used for extraction of total RNA. TCR-beta VDJ regions were amplified with primers for the TCR constant region and the 5'RACE anchor, using the KAPA Real-time Library Amplification kit. Sample indexes and Illumina adaptors were added in a first PCR, and a second PCR then increased library yield. After Ampure bead purification, the roughly 650 bp TCR product was size-selected on a 2% E-gel SizeSelection system. Before pooling, library quality was checked on a Bioanalyzer, concentration was measured with Qubit, and libraries were quantified with the Kapa Library Quantification kit. An Illumina HiSeq 2500 sequenced the libraries paired-end 2 x 150 bp. To increase sequence diversity, about 23-30% phiX was spiked into each library pool. As for how the authors treated the data: Quality-filtered reads were processed with the UMI-based MiGEC pipeline, which removed over 75% of raw TCR sequences during error correction. VDJ genes were aligned to IMGT germline references, and each clonotype was defined by a unique CDR3 amino acid sequence together with V-J genes. VDJtools evaluated clonal expansion, Shannon diversity and CDR3 relatedness (CalcPairwiseDistances, ClusterSamples); CLCbio workbench built phylogenetic trees. A clone was classed as expanded if it had 8 or more unique UMIs, a cutoff based on coefficient-of-variation modelling across technical triplicates. The public reads were run again by TCRdb, first through fastp at Q25 and then through MiXCR, and only productive beta chains were kept. Entries that share a CDR3 protein sequence are merged under the most common genes and DNA. V and J calls and clone size were set by TCRdb, not the authors. Across this sample there are 65,000 to 90,000 distinct CDR3 sequences, with 10% seen only once. The ten largest make up about 1.8% of the sample.

This clonotype was observed at least ten times. Its binding antigen is unknown. Per-nucleotide qualities are absent, and no much larger clonotype sits a single base away. The receptor's source is a man in his forties in good health. Sequencing was carried out using PBMCs. The chain is assembled from TRBV11-2 and TRBJ2-1; the D gene is perhaps TRBD2, on 6 matching bases. The DNA reads TGTGCCAGCAGCTTAGGGGGCGGGGATTACAATGAGCAGTTCTTC. This gives the protein CASSLGGGDYNEQFF.